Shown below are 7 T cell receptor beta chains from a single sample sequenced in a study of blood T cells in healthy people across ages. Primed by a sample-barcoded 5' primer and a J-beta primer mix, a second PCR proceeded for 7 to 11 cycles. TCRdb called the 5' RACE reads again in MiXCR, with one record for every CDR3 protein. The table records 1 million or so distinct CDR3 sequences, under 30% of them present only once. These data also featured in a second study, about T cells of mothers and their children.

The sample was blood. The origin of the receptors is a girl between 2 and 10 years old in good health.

CDR3 bases: TGTGCCAGCCGGGACAGGGGGCCGGGGGAGCAGTACTTC. It yields the protein CASRDRGPGEQYF. The chain has TRBV14 and TRBJ2-7; the match to TRBD1 covers 12 bases. CDR3 length: 13 residues. The germline V gene encodes CDR1 SGHDN and CDR2 FVKESK. V lost 8 bases, J lost 7 bases, and 6 bases stayed unmatched.

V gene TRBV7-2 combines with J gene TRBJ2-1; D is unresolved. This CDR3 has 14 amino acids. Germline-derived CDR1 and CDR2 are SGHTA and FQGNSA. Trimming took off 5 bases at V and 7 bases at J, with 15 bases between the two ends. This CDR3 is CASSPRRSGNEQFF. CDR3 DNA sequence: TGTGCCAGCAGCCCGAGACGGTCCGGTAATGAGCAGTTCTTC.

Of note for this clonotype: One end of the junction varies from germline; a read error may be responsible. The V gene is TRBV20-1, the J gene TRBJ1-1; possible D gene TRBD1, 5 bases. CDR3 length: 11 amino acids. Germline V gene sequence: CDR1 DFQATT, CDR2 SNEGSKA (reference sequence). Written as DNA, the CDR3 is TGCAGTGCTGGAGATTTCAGGGAGGCTTTCTTT. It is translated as CSAGDFREAFF.

CDR3 loop: CASSLGGGKGDNEQFF. The CDR3 region has the DNA TGCGCCAGCAGCTTGGGAGGCGGGAAAGGGGACAATGAGCAGTTCTTC. The rearrangement links TRBV5-1 to TRBJ2-1, with D perhaps matching TRBD2 (6 bases). Trimming removed 0 bases from V and 5 bases from J, with 15 bases in between. The CDR3 contains 16 residues. Germline V gene data show CDR1 as SGHRS and CDR2 as YFSETQ.

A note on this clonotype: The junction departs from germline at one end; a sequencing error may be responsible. CDR3 loop: CASSPDASSVEAQYF. The CDR3 DNA reads as TGTGCCAGCAGCCCTGACGCAAGTTCTGTAGAGGCCCAGTACTTC. The genes are TRBV9 and TRBJ2-5; D is ambiguous. The CDR3 runs to 15 residues. CDR1 SGDLS and CDR2 YYNGEE come from the germline V gene.

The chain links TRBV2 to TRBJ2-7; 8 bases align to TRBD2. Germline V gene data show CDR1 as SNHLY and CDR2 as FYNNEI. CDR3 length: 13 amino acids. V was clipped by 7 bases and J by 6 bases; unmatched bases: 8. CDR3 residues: CASTGTSRGEQYF. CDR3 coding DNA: TGTGCCAGCACCGGGACTAGTCGGGGCGAGCAGTACTTC.

The CDR3 nucleotides are TGCAGCGTTTTCCGACTAGCGGGTAAGGAGCAGTTCTTC. Translated: CSVFRLAGKEQFF. The chain has TRBV29-1 and TRBJ2-1; 10 nucleotides match TRBD2. The CDR3 consists of 13 residues. V lost 5 bases to trimming and J lost 10 bases; unmatched junction nucleotides: 8. The germline gives CDR1 SQVTM, CDR2 ANQGSEA.